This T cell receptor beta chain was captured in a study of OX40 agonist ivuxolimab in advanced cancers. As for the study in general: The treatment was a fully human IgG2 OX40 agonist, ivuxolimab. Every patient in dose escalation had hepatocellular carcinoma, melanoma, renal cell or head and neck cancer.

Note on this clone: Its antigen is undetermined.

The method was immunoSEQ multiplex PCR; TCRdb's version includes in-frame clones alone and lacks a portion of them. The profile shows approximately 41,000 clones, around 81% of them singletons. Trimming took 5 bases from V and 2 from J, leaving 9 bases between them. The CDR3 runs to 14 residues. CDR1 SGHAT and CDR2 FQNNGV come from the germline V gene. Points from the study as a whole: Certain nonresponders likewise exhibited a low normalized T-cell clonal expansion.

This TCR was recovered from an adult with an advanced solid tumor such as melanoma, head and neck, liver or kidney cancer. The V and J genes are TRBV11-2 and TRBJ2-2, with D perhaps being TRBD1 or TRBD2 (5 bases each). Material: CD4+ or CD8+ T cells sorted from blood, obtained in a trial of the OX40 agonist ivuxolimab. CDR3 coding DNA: TGTGCCAGCAGCAAGGGACCTAACACCGGGGAGCTGTTTTTT. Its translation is CASSKGPNTGELFF. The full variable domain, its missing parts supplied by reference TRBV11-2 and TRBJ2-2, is EAGVAQSPRYKIIEKRQSVAFWCNPISGHATLYWYQQILGQGPKLLIQFQNNGVVDDSQLPKDRFSAERLKGVDSTLKIQPAKLEDSAVYLCASSKGPNTGELFFGEGSRLTVL.